This entry is about one TCR beta chain. Its antigen is currently unknown. The read ends 3 residues shy of where the CDR3 ends; the end is completed using the germline J gene. These data come from a study of Tregs in tolerant kidney transplant recipients. V was trimmed by 0 bases and J by 5 bases, leaving 9 bases between them. Germline CDR1 and CDR2: SGHRS and YFSETQ. This CDR3 has 15 residues. Repertoires were generated with immunoSEQ multiplex PCR, while TCRdb's copy carries only in-frame clones and drops some. The clone table shows some 30,000 clones, with the ten largest holding 1.8%. Related graft donors supplied nonmyeloablative bone marrow transplants, and mixed chimerism was transient. Unstimulated Tregs (CD4+CD25+CD127-) and CD4+CD25- non-Tregs were sorted from PBMCs. General study points: The small number of patients limits these findings pending further validation. The most relevant donor-specific Treg TCRbeta repertoire apparently came from expansion with activated donor B cells.

Sample: CD4+ T cells from blood (PBMCs), taken 24 months after the transplant. The clonotype was recovered from a human patient who received a combined kidney and bone marrow transplant. The graft donor may have contributed some T cells. This sequence joins TRBV5-1 and TRBJ1-6, with D tentatively TRBD1 (5 bases). The DNA read from the CDR3 is TGCGCCAGCAGCTTGGCCTTACAGGATAATTCACCC. Translated, it gives CASSLALQDNSP. The entire CDR3 is CASSLALQDNSPLHF.